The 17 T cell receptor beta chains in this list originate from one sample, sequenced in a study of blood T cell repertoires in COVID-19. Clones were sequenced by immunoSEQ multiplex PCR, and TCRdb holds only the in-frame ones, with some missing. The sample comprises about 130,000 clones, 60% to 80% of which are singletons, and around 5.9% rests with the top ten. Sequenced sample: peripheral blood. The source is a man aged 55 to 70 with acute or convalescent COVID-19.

CDR3 in amino acids: CASSPHGAATDTQYF. The CDR3 DNA reads TGTGCCAGCAGCCCGCATGGGGCTGCTACAGATACGCAGTATTTT. V is TRBV9 and J is TRBJ2-3; D may be TRBD1 (5 bases). CDR3 size: 15 residues. CDR1 SGDLS and CDR2 YYNGEE come from the germline V gene. V was clipped by 4 bases and J by 3 bases, with 15 bases between them. Looking up the rest from reference TRBV9 and TRBJ2-3 gives the full variable domain: DSGVTQTPKHLITATGQRVTLRCSPRSGDLSVYWYQQSLDQGLQFLIQYYNGEERAKGNILERFSAQQFPDLHSELNLSSLELGDSALYFCASSPHGAATDTQYFGPGTRLTVL.

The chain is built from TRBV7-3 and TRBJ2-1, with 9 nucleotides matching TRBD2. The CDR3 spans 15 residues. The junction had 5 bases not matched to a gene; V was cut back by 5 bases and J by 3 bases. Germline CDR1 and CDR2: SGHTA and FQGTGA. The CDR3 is CASSQSSGSYNEQFF. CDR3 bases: TGTGCCAGCAGCCAGAGTAGCGGGAGCTACAATGAGCAGTTCTTC.

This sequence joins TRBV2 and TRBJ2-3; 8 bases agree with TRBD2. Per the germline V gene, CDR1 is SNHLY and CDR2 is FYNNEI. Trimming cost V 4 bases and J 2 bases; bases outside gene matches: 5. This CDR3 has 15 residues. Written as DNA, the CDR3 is TGTGCCAGCAGTGCGGCGGGAGGCCCCACAGATACGCAGTATTTT. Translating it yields CASSAAGGPTDTQYF.

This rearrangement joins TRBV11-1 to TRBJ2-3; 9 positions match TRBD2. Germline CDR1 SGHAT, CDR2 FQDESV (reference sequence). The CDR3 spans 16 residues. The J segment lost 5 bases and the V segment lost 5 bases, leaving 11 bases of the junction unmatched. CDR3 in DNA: TGTGCCAGCAGCCATCCAGCGGGAGGCCTGGAAGATACGCAGTATTTT. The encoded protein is CASSHPAGGLEDTQYF.

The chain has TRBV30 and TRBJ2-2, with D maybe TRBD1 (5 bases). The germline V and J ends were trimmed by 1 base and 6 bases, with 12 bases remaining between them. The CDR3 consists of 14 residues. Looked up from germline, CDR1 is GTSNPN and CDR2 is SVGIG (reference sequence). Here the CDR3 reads CAWSGSLQAGELFF. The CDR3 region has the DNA TGTGCCTGGAGTGGTTCCTTACAGGCCGGGGAGCTGTTTTTT.

This CDR3 reads CASSRREGHEQYF. Here the CDR3 DNA reads TGTGCCAGCAGTAGGCGGGAGGGCCACGAGCAGTACTTC. The chain uses TRBV27 and TRBJ2-7; 9 bases fit TRBD2. The CDR3 is 13 amino acids. V lost 5 bases, J lost 5 bases, and 4 bases stayed unmatched. Germline-derived CDR1 and CDR2 are MNHEY and SMNVEV (reference sequence).

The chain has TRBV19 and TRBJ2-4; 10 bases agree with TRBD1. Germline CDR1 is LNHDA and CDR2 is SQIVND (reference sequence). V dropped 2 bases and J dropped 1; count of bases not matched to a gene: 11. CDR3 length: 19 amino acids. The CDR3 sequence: CASSISAGTGDRAKNIQYF. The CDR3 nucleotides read TGTGCCAGTAGTATATCCGCCGGGACAGGGGACCGGGCCAAAAACATTCAGTACTTC.

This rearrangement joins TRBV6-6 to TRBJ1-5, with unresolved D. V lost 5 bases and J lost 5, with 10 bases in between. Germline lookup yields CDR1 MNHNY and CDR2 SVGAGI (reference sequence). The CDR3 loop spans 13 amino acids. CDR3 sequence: CASSHNVYQPQHF. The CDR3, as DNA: TGTGCCAGCAGTCACAACGTTTATCAGCCCCAGCATTTT.

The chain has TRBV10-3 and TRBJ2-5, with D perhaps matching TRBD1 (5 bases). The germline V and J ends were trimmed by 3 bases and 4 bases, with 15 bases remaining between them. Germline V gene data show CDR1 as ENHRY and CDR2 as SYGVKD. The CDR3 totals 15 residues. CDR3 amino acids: CAISDGARSRETQYF. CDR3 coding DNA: TGTGCCATCAGTGATGGGGCTCGAAGCAGAGAGACCCAGTACTTC.

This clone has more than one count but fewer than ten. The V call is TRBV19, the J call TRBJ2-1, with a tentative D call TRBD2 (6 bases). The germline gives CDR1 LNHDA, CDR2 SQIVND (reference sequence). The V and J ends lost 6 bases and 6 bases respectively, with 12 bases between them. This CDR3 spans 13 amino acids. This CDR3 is CASSPTRGNEQFF. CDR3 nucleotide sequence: TGTGCCAGTAGCCCGACTAGAGGCAATGAGCAGTTCTTC.

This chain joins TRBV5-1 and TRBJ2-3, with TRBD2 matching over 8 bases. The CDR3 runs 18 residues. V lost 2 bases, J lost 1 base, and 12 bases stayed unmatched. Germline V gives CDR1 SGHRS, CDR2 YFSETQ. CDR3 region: CASSLGLGGGTRTDTQYF. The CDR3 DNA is TGCGCCAGCAGCTTAGGTCTGGGCGGGGGGACTCGCACAGATACGCAGTATTTT.

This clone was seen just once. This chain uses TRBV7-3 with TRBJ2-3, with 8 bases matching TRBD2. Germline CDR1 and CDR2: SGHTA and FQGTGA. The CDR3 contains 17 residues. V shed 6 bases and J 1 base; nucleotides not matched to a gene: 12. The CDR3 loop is CASRQGWGRGGTDTQYF. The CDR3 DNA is TGTGCCAGCAGACAGGGATGGGGGCGGGGGGGCACAGATACGCAGTATTTT. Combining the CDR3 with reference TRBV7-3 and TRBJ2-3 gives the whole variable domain GAGVSQTPSNKVTEKGKYVELRCDPISGHTALYWYRQSLGQGPEFLIYFQGTGAADDSGLPNDRFFAVRPEGSVSTLKIQRTERGDSAVYLCASRQGWGRGGTDTQYFGPGTRLTVL.

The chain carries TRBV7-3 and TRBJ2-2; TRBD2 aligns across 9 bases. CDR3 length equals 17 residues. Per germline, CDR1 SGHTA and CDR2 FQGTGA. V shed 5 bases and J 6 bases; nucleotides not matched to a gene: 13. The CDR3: CASSPGPAGGPSGELFF. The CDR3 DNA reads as TGTGCCAGCAGCCCCGGTCCGGCGGGAGGGCCCTCCGGGGAGCTGTTTTTT.

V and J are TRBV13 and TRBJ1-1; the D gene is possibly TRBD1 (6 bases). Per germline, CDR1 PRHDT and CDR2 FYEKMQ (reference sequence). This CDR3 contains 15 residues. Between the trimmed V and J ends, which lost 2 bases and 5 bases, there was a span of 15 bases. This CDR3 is CASSLFQGQGTEAFF. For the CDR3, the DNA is TGTGCCAGCAGCTTATTCCAGGGTCAGGGGACTGAAGCTTTCTTT.

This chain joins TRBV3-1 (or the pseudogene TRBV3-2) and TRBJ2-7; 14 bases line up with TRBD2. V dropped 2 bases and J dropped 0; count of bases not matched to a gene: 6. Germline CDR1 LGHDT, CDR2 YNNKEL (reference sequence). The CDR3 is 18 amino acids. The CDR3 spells CASSQTGLAGVGSYEQYF. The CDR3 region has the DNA TGTGCCAGCAGCCAAACGGGACTAGCGGGAGTGGGCTCCTACGAGCAGTACTTC.

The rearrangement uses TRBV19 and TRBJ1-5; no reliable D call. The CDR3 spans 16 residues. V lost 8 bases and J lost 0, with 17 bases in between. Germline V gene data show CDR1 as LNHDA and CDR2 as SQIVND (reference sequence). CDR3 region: CASQRVHDVSNQPQHF. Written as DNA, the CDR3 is TGTGCCAGTCAACGGGTGCACGACGTTAGCAATCAGCCCCAGCATTTT.

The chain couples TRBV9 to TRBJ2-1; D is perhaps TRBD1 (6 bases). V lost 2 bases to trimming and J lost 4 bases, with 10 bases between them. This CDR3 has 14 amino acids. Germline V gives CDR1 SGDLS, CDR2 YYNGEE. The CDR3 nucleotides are TGTGCCAGCAGCGTGGGACATATATACAATGAGCAGTTCTTC. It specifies CASSVGHIYNEQFF.